This T cell receptor (beta chain) comes out of a study of T cell responses to AZD1222 COVID-19 vaccine (TCRdb year 2021). The study in broad terms: TCR sequencing covered 233 trial participants: nearly 210 given two doses of AZD1222 and about 26 given two doses of MenACWY control vaccine. Enrollment into the trials was organized by age into subgroups of 18-55, 56-69 and 70-plus years, and those subgroups contained roughly 150, 30 and 60 TCR-sequenced participants, respectively. Points the paper makes about the study in general: Spike-specific TCR breadth and depth rose significantly after two AZD1222 doses compared with day 0 and with MenACWY recipients. Participants were mostly white British, with more females than males. The authors suggested clonal diversity may have been underestimated. The 56-69-year group was small, and its depth increase did not reach significance, likely because of low power. Conclusions about previously exposed vaccinees are limited because only six or seven AZD1222 recipients were SARS-CoV-2 seropositive at baseline. Vaccine-associated CD4 TCRs spanned the whole spike protein, with dominant responses in regions 160-218 and 743-854. Because no samples from the day 14 peak response were available, repertoires could be characterized only after the peak T cell response. Reportedly, close to half of the unique spike-specific TCRs recognized epitopes lying outside the regions that are mutated in the B.1.351 and B.1.1.7 variants.

The trim is 1 base for V and 4 bases for J, with a gap of 10 bases between the germline ends. The CDR1 and CDR2 encoded by the germline V gene are ENHRY and SYGVKD. From the cysteine through the phenylalanine, the CDR3 covers 15 amino acids. Of all the DNA, just the CDR3 is kept, 45 bases in frame from base 1. The CDR3 regions of human TCRbeta chains were subjected to immunosequencing. Per the authors' processing: TCRs in the repertoires were matched against a reference library of SARS-CoV-2-specific TCRs that had been generated with the MIRA antigen-specificity platform. Breadth was defined as the fraction of unique TCRs that were SARS-CoV-2-associated, and depth was defined as the fraction of total T cells that were SARS-CoV-2-associated. Each spike-specific TCR was assigned to its reactive spike region and to a CD4 or CD8 class using the MIRA data. Log10-transformed breadth and depth values were compared by one-way ANOVA with Sidak's multiple comparisons tests. What TCRdb holds here is the immuneACCESS table cut down to in-frame rearrangements. Part of the clones is not present; checked against another copy, under half of the missing clones reflect an unresolved V gene, and the others are unexplained. V, J and clone size derive from that table, while D and trimming were established from the DNA sequence. For this sample the table gives tens of thousands of clones, of which about 90% were detected only once. Around 5.5% of the sample belongs to the ten largest clones.

Taken with the paper, the label for time point translates to: baseline before first vaccination. The label giving this sample's treatment or condition can be read as: meningococcal conjugate vaccine given as trial control. Vaccinee samples came from UK trials COV001 and COV002, including a single-blind randomized controlled phase 2/3 trial of AZD1222 (ChAdOx1 nCoV-19) in healthy adults. For TCRbeta chain sequencing, PBMC samples from trial participants were taken at day 0 and at day 28 after the second dose. In its sample, this clone was seen a few times. The antigen this receptor binds is unknown. No quality values exist for individual bases; no much larger clone is one base distant.

The receptor was isolated from an adult in good health. The V and J genes are TRBV10-3 and TRBJ2-2, and perhaps TRBD2 as D gene, on 6 matching bases. Sequenced here: peripheral blood, sampled on day 0 of MenACWY control vaccination. The nucleotide sequence reads TGTGCCATCAGTGAGTTGGAGGGGACCACCGGGGAGCTGTTTTTT. Protein translation: CAISELEGTTGELFF.